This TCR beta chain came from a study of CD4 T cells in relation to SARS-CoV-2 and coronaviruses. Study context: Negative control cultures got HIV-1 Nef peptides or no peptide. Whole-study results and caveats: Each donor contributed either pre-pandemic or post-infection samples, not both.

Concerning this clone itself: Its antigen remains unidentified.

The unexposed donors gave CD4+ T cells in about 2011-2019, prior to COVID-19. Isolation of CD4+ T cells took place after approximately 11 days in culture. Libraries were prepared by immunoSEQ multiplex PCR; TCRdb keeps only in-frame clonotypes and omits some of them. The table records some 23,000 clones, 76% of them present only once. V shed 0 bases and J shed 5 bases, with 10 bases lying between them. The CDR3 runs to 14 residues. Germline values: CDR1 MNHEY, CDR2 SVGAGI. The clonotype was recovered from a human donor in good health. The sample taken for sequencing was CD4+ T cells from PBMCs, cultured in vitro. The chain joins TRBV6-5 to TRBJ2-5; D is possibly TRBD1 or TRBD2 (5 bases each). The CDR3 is CASSYSFGTETQYF. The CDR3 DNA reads TGTGCCAGCAGTTACTCGTTTGGGACGGAGACCCAGTACTTC.